One and the same sample provided the 21 T cell receptor beta chains below, sequenced in a study of control samples from healthy donors and cancer patients (dated by TCRdb to the early 2020s). Preparation of the library involved the immunoSEQ multiplex PCR assay. TCRdb retrieved this table from immuneACCESS and kept in-frame rearrangements only. Not all clones are present; in checked studies, unresolved V genes account for under half, and no reason is known for the remainder. A total of over 150,000 clones appear in this sample, 91% of them only once. 2% to 2.5% of the sample rests with the top ten. Source material: blood. The source is a woman aged 40 to 50 in good health.

The chain recombines TRBV5-1 with TRBJ2-2; 12 nucleotides agree with TRBD2. V gave up 4 bases and J gave up 7 bases; unmatched junction bases: 5. In germline, CDR1 is SGHRS, CDR2 YFSETQ. This CDR3 is built from 15 residues. This chain's CDR3 is CASSKTSGGVGELFF. The CDR3 coding sequence is TGCGCCAGCAGCAAGACTAGCGGGGGTGTCGGGGAGCTGTTTTTT.

The chain uses TRBV27 and TRBJ2-1, with D unclear. CDR1 and CDR2 from the germline V gene are MNHEY and SMNVEV (reference sequence). V gave up 6 bases and J gave up 3 bases, with 12 bases separating them. The CDR3 sequence is 14 residues long. The CDR3 protein is CASSLHADYNEQFF. In nucleotides, the CDR3 is TGTGCCAGCAGCCTCCACGCGGACTACAATGAGCAGTTCTTC.

This rearrangement joins TRBV2 to TRBJ2-1; tentatively, D is TRBD1 (5 bases). V was cut by 4 bases and J by 2 bases, with 12 bases left in between. Germline V gene sequence: CDR1 SNHLY, CDR2 FYNNEI. This CDR3 contains 15 residues. Here the CDR3 reads CASSAQRGTYNEQFF. The CDR3, as DNA: TGTGCCAGCAGTGCACAAAGGGGAACCTACAATGAGCAGTTCTTC.

The J gene is TRBJ2-6, the V gene TRBV18; D is unclear. CDR1 and CDR2 (germline): KGHSH, LQKENI. V lost 4 bases, J lost 2 bases, and 9 bases lay in between. The CDR3 sequence is 15 residues long. Here the CDR3 DNA reads TGTGCCAGCTCACTAAATGGGGCTGGGGCCAACGTCCTGACTTTC. It translates to CASSLNGAGANVLTF.

The V and J genes are TRBV19 and TRBJ1-6; D possibly corresponds to TRBD1 (6 bases). Trimming took 7 bases from V and 6 from J, leaving 16 bases between them. The germline V gene has CDR1 LNHDA and CDR2 SQIVND (reference sequence). The CDR3 loop spans 15 amino acids. CDR3 DNA: TGTGCCAGTATGAACAGGGAAATAGGTAATTCACCCCTCCACTTT. Amino acid sequence: CASMNREIGNSPLHF.

This clone appeared a single time. The chain is built from TRBV7-8 and TRBJ1-5; D remains ambiguous. The CDR3 has 16 amino acids. Trimming pared 1 base from V and 0 bases from J, leaving 10 bases between. Germline lookup yields CDR1 SGHVS and CDR2 FQNEAQ. The CDR3 DNA sequence: TGTGCCAGCAGCTTAGAGTTTGGGAATAGCAATCAGCCCCAGCATTTT. Amino acids: CASSLEFGNSNQPQHF.

The chain is built from TRBV6-1 and TRBJ2-1; perhaps TRBD2 as D (5 bases). Germline CDR1 is MNHNS and CDR2 is SASEGT. The V end lost 3 bases, the J end lost 12 bases, and 12 bases lay between the germline ends. The CDR3 is 12 residues long. The CDR3, as DNA: TGTGCCAGCAGTGACCTATCCCGGGGGCAGTTCTTC. This codes for CASSDLSRGQFF.

The rearrangement uses TRBV27 and TRBJ1-5; D is undetermined. This CDR3 spans 13 amino acids. Trimming cost V 3 bases and J 1 base, with 4 bases left between them. CDR1 MNHEY and CDR2 SMNVEV come from the germline V gene (reference sequence). The CDR3 DNA follows: TGTGCCAGCAGTTTTGCCAGCAATCAGCCCCAGCATTTT. This gives the protein CASSFASNQPQHF.

This clone has just one count. The identical CDR3 is also encoded by other nucleotide sequences in the sample. J is TRBJ1-5 and V is TRBV19; no firm D call. The CDR3 length is 13 residues. Germline assignment: CDR1 LNHDA and CDR2 SQIVND (reference sequence). V lost 4 bases and J lost 0, with 4 bases in between. The CDR3 sequence: CASSTISNQPQHF. CDR3 coding DNA: TGTGCCAGTAGTACGATTAGCAATCAGCCCCAGCATTTT.

The V gene is TRBV18, the J gene TRBJ2-2; 7 nucleotides agree with TRBD1. Germline V gives CDR1 KGHSH, CDR2 LQKENI. The CDR3 consists of 16 residues. J lost 2 bases, V lost 4 bases, and 7 bases had no gene match. The CDR3 DNA sequence: TGTGCCAGCTCACACGACAGGGTGTCAAACACCGGGGAGCTGTTTTTT. It is translated as CASSHDRVSNTGELFF.

The CDR3 reads CASSWTGGENTEAFF. CDR3 sequence (DNA): TGTGCCAGCAGCTGGACAGGGGGTGAGAACACTGAAGCTTTCTTT. The chain combines TRBV4-2 with TRBJ1-1; 10 bases match TRBD1. V was pared by 5 bases and J by 1 base, with 4 bases of the junction left unmatched. The CDR3 has 15 amino acids. Per germline, CDR1 LGHNA and CDR2 YNFKEQ.

The chain uses TRBV7-9 and TRBJ1-2; no definite D call. V gave up 1 base and J gave up 7 bases, with 16 bases separating them. CDR1 is SEHNR, CDR2 FQNEAQ, per germline (reference sequence). The CDR3 consists of 15 residues. The CDR3 sequence is CASSLGANFQAGYTF. DNA for the CDR3: TGTGCCAGCAGCTTAGGAGCGAATTTTCAAGCTGGCTACACCTTC.

The rearrangement links TRBV5-5 to TRBJ1-3; possible D gene TRBD1, 6 bases. The germline V gene has CDR1 SGHKS and CDR2 YYEKEE (reference sequence). The CDR3 loop spans 16 amino acids. V dropped 4 bases and J dropped 2 bases, with 16 bases sitting between them. CDR3 sequence reads: CASSLTGSFAGNTIYF. CDR3 in DNA: TGTGCCAGCAGCCTAACAGGGAGTTTCGCTGGAAACACCATATATTTT.

The chain uses TRBV19 and TRBJ2-1; 11 bases are shared with TRBD2. The CDR3 has 17 residues. Germline V CDR1 and CDR2: LNHDA, SQIVND (reference sequence). V lost 5 bases and J lost 6; bases outside the gene matches: 12. The DNA for the CDR3 is TGTGCCAGTAGTCCGCACCTCACTAGCGGGGGCGTCAATGAGCAGTTCTTC. Translation: CASSPHLTSGGVNEQFF.

This clone was recorded only once. This chain links TRBV11-2 with TRBJ2-1, with D perhaps assigned TRBD1 or TRBD2 (6 bases each). Between the trimmed V and J ends, which lost 5 bases and 2 bases, there was a span of 19 bases. The germline V gene encodes CDR1 SGHAT and CDR2 FQNNGV. This CDR3 spans 17 amino acids. The CDR3 DNA follows: TGTGCCAGCAGCCTCCGACAGGCCGGGAGCCCCTACAATGAGCAGTTCTTC. It specifies CASSLRQAGSPYNEQFF. Variable domain in full (rest from reference TRBV11-2 and TRBJ2-1): EAGVAQSPRYKIIEKRQSVAFWCNPISGHATLYWYQQILGQGPKLLIQFQNNGVVDDSQLPKDRFSAERLKGVDSTLKIQPAKLEDSAVYLCASSLRQAGSPYNEQFFGPGTRLTVL.

The chain uses TRBV4-1 and TRBJ1-5, with D maybe TRBD1 (5 bases). Germline V lookup: CDR1 MGHRA, CDR2 YSYEKL. The CDR3 sequence is 17 residues long. Between the trimmed V and J ends, which lost 1 base and 6 bases, there was a span of 19 bases. The CDR3 reads CASSQGSGRGIGQPQHF. In DNA form, the CDR3 reads TGCGCCAGCAGCCAAGGCTCAGGGCGGGGCATAGGTCAGCCCCAGCATTTT.

The gene calls are TRBV5-1 and TRBJ2-7; D is undetermined. This CDR3 comprises 14 residues. In germline, CDR1 is SGHRS, CDR2 YFSETQ. V was cut by 4 bases and J by 0 bases, with 11 bases left in between. The CDR3 here is CASSAGTSSYEQYF. The DNA of the CDR3 is TGCGCCAGCAGCGCCGGAACCAGCTCCTACGAGCAGTACTTC.

The count of this clone is one. The chain uses TRBV5-1 and TRBJ2-2; D gene uncertain. V lost 0 bases, J lost 4 bases, and 7 bases lay in between. Germline loops: CDR1 SGHRS, CDR2 YFSETQ. The CDR3 extends over 14 amino acids. CDR3 sequence: CASSLASRTGELFF. CDR3 sequence (DNA): TGCGCCAGCAGCTTGGCGAGTCGCACCGGGGAGCTGTTTTTT. Using reference TRBV5-1 and TRBJ2-2 for the parts outside the CDR3, the full variable domain is KAGVTQTPRYLIKTRGQQVTLSCSPISGHRSVSWYQQTPGQGLQFLFEYFSETQRNKGNFPGRFSGRQFSNSRSEMNVSTLELGDSALYLCASSLASRTGELFFGEGSRLTVL.

The chain employs TRBV13 and TRBJ2-4, with unresolved D. The V end was cut by 3 bases, the J end by 2 bases, with 11 bases between. The CDR3 is made up of 15 amino acids. Germline CDR1 reads PRHDT; CDR2 reads FYEKMQ (reference sequence). CDR3 DNA sequence: TGTGCCAGCAGCTTTACTACTGCGACCAAAAACATTCAGTACTTC. Amino acid sequence: CASSFTTATKNIQYF.

The chain couples TRBV5-4 to TRBJ1-1; maybe TRBD1 (5 bases). This CDR3 contains 15 residues. Germline loops: CDR1 SGHNT, CDR2 YYREEE (reference sequence). Deletions cut 5 bases from V and 1 base from J, with 15 bases between. The CDR3: CASRVDWGSNTEAFF. In nucleotides, the CDR3 is TGTGCCAGCAGAGTCGATTGGGGCTCGAACACTGAAGCTTTCTTT.

The CDR3 loop reads CASSTLGLSNQPQHF. The CDR3 nucleotides are TGTGCCAGTAGTACTCTCGGCCTGAGCAATCAGCCCCAGCATTTT. The rearrangement links TRBV19 to TRBJ1-5; D remains ambiguous. From germline, CDR1 is LNHDA and CDR2 SQIVND (reference sequence). V lost 4 bases and J 1 base, leaving 11 bases between the germline ends. This CDR3 region has 15 residues. The whole variable domain, remainder taken from reference TRBV19 and TRBJ1-5, is DGGITQSPKYLFRKEGQNVTLSCEQNLNHDAMYWYRQDPGQGLRLIYYSQIVNDFQKGDIAEGYSVSREKKESFPLTVTSAQKNPTAFYLCASSTLGLSNQPQHFGDGTRLSIL.